A selection of T cell receptor beta chains follows, all from one sample in a study of technical replicates of blood from a handful of donors. Repertoires were generated with immunoSEQ multiplex PCR, while TCRdb's copy carries only in-frame clones and drops some. The sample yields around 93,000 clones, over 90% seen once. The sample taken for sequencing was T cells isolated from PBMCs. All receptors come from a human donor in good health. Each CDR3 is given with its conserved first and last residue. The D gene is left open where the match is weak. Only part of the rows carry a size: once, few, many, or a class if the clone is expanded.

cdr3_nt cdr3_aa j_call d_call clone_size v_call
TGTGCCTGGACGCCAGGACTAGCGGGAAATGAGCAGTTCTTC CAWTPGLAGNEQFF TRBJ2-1 TRBD2 - TRBV30
TGCGCCAGCAGTGGGGCGGGAGTCCATTACGAGCAGTACTTC CASSGAGVHYEQYF TRBJ2-7 TRBD2 - TRBV5-1
TGTGCCAGCAGCCAAAGGGAGAGACAGGGTCCTTCTGGCTACGAGCAGTACTTC CASSQRERQGPSGYEQYF TRBJ2-7 TRBD1 - TRBV4-2
TGTGCCAGCAGTTACGCCGGGAGCCAAGAGACCCAGTACTTC CASSYAGSQETQYF TRBJ2-5 - - TRBV6-5
TGTGCCAGCAGCTTAGATGCGGGCGCATACAATGAGCAGTTCTTC CASSLDAGAYNEQFF TRBJ2-1 - - TRBV11-3
TGTGCCTGGACCCGGGACACGAACACTGAAGCTTTCTTT CAWTRDTNTEAFF TRBJ1-1 - few TRBV30
TGTGCCAGCAGTGAAGCGCGGGGGACAGGGGATGGTAATGAAAAACTGTTTTTT CASSEARGTGDGNEKLFF TRBJ1-4 TRBD1 - TRBV2
TGTGCCAGCAGCTTCCTAAGGGGCACTGAAGCTTTCTTT CASSFLRGTEAFF TRBJ1-1 - - TRBV11-3
TGTGCCAGTAGTATTATGGCAAATGAGCAGTTCTTC CASSIMANEQFF TRBJ2-1 - - TRBV19
TGTGCCATCAGTCCACCCGGGACTACAACCTACAATGAGCAGTTCTTC CAISPPGTTTYNEQFF TRBJ2-1 TRBD2 - TRBV10-3
TGTGCCAGCAGTTACTCTCCTGAGACAGGGGGACACGAGCAGTACTTC CASSYSPETGGHEQYF TRBJ2-7 TRBD1 - TRBV6-5
TGCGCCAGCAGCTTGGCTAGCGGCCTCTCCTACGAGCAGTACTTC CASSLASGLSYEQYF TRBJ2-7 TRBD2 - TRBV5-1
TGTGCCATCAGTGAGGGGACAGCCTCTAACTATGGCTACACCTTC CAISEGTASNYGYTF TRBJ1-2 TRBD1 - TRBV10-3
TGTGCCAGTAGCGGTCGGGAGACCCAGTACTTC CASSGRETQYF TRBJ2-5 - - TRBV19
TGTGCCAGCAGCCCCTCTATGAACACTGAAGCTTTCTTT CASSPSMNTEAFF TRBJ1-1 - - TRBV16
TGTGCCAGCAGCTCGGGACAGGAACAAGAGACCCAGTACTTC CASSSGQEQETQYF TRBJ2-5 TRBD1 - TRBV13
TGTGCCAGCAGCGGGGACAGCTCGGGGGAGACCCAGTACTTC CASSGDSSGETQYF TRBJ2-5 TRBD1 - TRBV13
TGCGCCAGCAGACTAGCGGCACCGAACACCGGGGAGCTGTTTTTT CASRLAAPNTGELFF TRBJ2-2 TRBD2 - TRBV4-1
TGTGCCAGCAGTTTAGTACGGAACTATGGCTACACCTTC CASSLVRNYGYTF TRBJ1-2 - - TRBV27
TGTGCCAGCAGCCGGGACAGGCGTGAAGCTTTCTTT CASSRDRREAFF TRBJ1-1 TRBD1 - TRBV28
TGTGCCAGCAGTCTCCCACAGGGAGGGGGAGCAAAGGCTTTCTTT CASSLPQGGGAKAFF TRBJ1-1 - - TRBV28
TGTGCTAGTGCCATAGCGGGAGAAGAGACCCAGTACTTC CASAIAGEETQYF TRBJ2-5 TRBD2 - TRBV12-5
TGTGCCAGCAGCTTAATCAGGGGGCCCAACAATGAGCAGTTCTTC CASSLIRGPNNEQFF TRBJ2-1 TRBD1 - TRBV5-8
TGTGCCAGCAGCCCGGTCACCCGGGACTACGAGCAGTACTTC CASSPVTRDYEQYF TRBJ2-7 - - TRBV4-2
TGTGCCAGCAGGACAGGGGGCCGAGTAAACACTGAAGCTTTCTTT CASRTGGRVNTEAFF TRBJ1-1 TRBD1 - TRBV5-4
TGTGCCAGCAGTGGGGGCAGGGTGAACGAGCAGTACTTC CASSGGRVNEQYF TRBJ2-7 - - TRBV2
TGCAGCGTTGAAGCCCTCCAAGAGACCCAGTACTTC CSVEALQETQYF TRBJ2-5 - - TRBV29-1
TGTGCCAGCAGCCAGGGGGGTGGTGAGCAGTTCTTC CASSQGGGEQFF TRBJ2-1 - - TRBV7-9
TGTGCCAGTACCCCCCAAGCAGGCTCCTACAATGAGCAGTTCTTC CASTPQAGSYNEQFF TRBJ2-1 - - TRBV19
TGTGCCAGCAGTGATCGGGGAAACACCATATATTTT CASSDRGNTIYF TRBJ1-3 - - TRBV2
TGTGCCAGCAGTGAAGCGAGAGGGACTATAAGCACAGATACGCAGTATTTT CASSEARGTISTDTQYF TRBJ2-3 TRBD2 - TRBV6-1
TGTGCCACCAGCAGTTCGGGACAGCTAAACACTGAAGCTTTCTTT CATSSSGQLNTEAFF TRBJ1-1 TRBD1 - TRBV15
TGTGCCTGGAGCGGGACTACCAATGAGCAGTTCTTC CAWSGTTNEQFF TRBJ2-1 TRBD2 once TRBV30
TGTGCTAGTGGAGGACTGACTAGCGGGTCTCAAACATGGAACACCGGGGAGCTGTTTTTT CASGGLTSGSQTWNTGELFF TRBJ2-2 TRBD2 - TRBV12-5
TGTGCCAGCGAGGAGGACAGGGGAGGCAATCAGCCCCAGCATTTT CASEEDRGGNQPQHF TRBJ1-5 TRBD1 - TRBV2
TGTGCCAGTAGTATAAGCGAGTATGAGCAGTTCTTC CASSISEYEQFF TRBJ2-1 - - TRBV19
TGTGCCATCAGTGAGGAGGGTGGAGAGACCCAGTACTTC CAISEEGGETQYF TRBJ2-5 - - TRBV10-3
TGTGCCAGCAGCTTCGTCCGGGACAATTCCCACGAGCAGTACTTC CASSFVRDNSHEQYF TRBJ2-7 - - TRBV7-6
TGTGCCAGCAGTGAACGGCGAGGGTATCAGCCCCAGCATTTT CASSERRGYQPQHF TRBJ1-5 - - TRBV2
TGTGCCAGTAGTAGTGGACTAGCGTACAATGAGCAGTTCTTC CASSSGLAYNEQFF TRBJ2-1 TRBD2 - TRBV19
TGTGCCAGTAGTATAGTCGACACTAACACTGAAGCTTTCTTT CASSIVDTNTEAFF TRBJ1-1 - - TRBV19
TGTGCCTGGACTGGTCTGAGCGGGGCGAACACCGGGGAGCTGTTTTTT CAWTGLSGANTGELFF TRBJ2-2 TRBD2 - TRBV30
TGTGCCAGCAGGAAGGGTAGCGGCACAGATACGCAGTATTTT CASRKGSGTDTQYF TRBJ2-3 - - TRBV9
TGCGCCAGCAGTGCCCCTCCGGGACAGGAGACCTACGAGCAGTACTTC CASSAPPGQETYEQYF TRBJ2-7 TRBD1 - TRBV10-1
TGTGCCAGCAGCCCGGGGACTAGCTCCTACGAGCAGTACTTC CASSPGTSSYEQYF TRBJ2-7 TRBD2 - TRBV7-6
TGTGCCAGCAGCTTGGGGACAGGGGGCGGTTACGAGCAGTACTTC CASSLGTGGGYEQYF TRBJ2-7 TRBD1 - TRBV5-4
TGTGCCAGCAGTTCTTGGGGAGGTGAAGCTTTCTTT CASSSWGGEAFF TRBJ1-1 - few TRBV6-1